This is a list of T cell receptor beta chains from one sample in a study of T cell repertoires in cytomegalovirus infection. No antigen has been identified for these receptors. One entry per CDR3 protein, called by TCRdb with MiXCR from the reads. Of roughly 990,000 distinct CDR3 sequences in the sample, less than 40% are singletons; the top ten hold around an eighth. Material: cultured CD8+ T cells from PBMCs, obtained from culture after CMV antigen stimulation. The receptors stem from a human donor in good health (CMV status not recorded). Some clones in this sample may be carry-over from other donors' samples. Each CDR3 is given with its conserved first and last residue. D genes are given only for firm matches. Size values are once, few and many counts, or a class for expanded clones, and some rows have none.

>once|-|TRBJ2-1|TRBV27
CASSDSGTLYNEQFF
TGTGCCAGCAGCGACTCCGGGACACTTTACAATGAGCAGTTCTTC
>-|TRBD1|TRBJ2-1|TRBV5-1
CASSWPGQGFVSSYNEQFF
TGCGCCAGCAGCTGGCCGGGACAGGGGTTTGTGAGCTCCTACAATGAGCAGTTCTTC
>-|TRBD1|TRBJ2-7|TRBV6-2/TRBV6-3
CASSYRDRSYEQYF
TGTGCCAGCAGTTACAGGGACAGGTCCTACGAGCAGTACTTC
>-|-|TRBJ1-2|TRBV20-1
CSARPAPGGSNYGYTF
TGCAGTGCTAGACCTGCCCCGGGAGGGAGTAACTATGGCTACACCTTC
>-|TRBD1|TRBJ1-6|TRBV27
CASSLDRGHSPLHF
TGTGCCAGCAGTTTGGACAGGGGGCATTCACCCCTCCACTTT
>-|TRBD2|TRBJ2-1|TRBV12-3/TRBV12-4
CAAGSRASHEQFF
TGTGCAGCGGGGAGCAGGGCTTCCCATGAGCAGTTCTTC
>once|TRBD1|TRBJ1-2|TRBV27
CASSSRLGTGDGYTF
TGTGCCAGCAGTTCTCGTTTAGGGACAGGTGACGGCTACACCTTC
>-|-|TRBJ2-1|TRBV14
CASRHDPSNEQFF
TGTGCCAGCAGACACGACCCGTCCAATGAGCAGTTCTTC
>few|TRBD2|TRBJ2-3|TRBV7-6
CASSFGGGDGGTDTQYF
TGTGCCAGCAGCTTCGGCGGGGGGGATGGGGGCACAGATACGCAGTATTTT
>few|-|TRBJ2-3|TRBV4-1
CASSQAILGGRRSDTQYF
TGCGCCAGCAGCCAAGCGATCCTCGGGGGGCGACGGTCAGATACGCAGTATTTT
>many|TRBD1|TRBJ2-1|TRBV4-1
CASSQVRGPYNEQFF
TGCGCCAGCAGCCAAGTCAGGGGGCCCTACAATGAGCAGTTCTTC
>few|-|TRBJ1-1|TRBV11-2
CASSSWTVPTEAFF
TGTGCCAGCAGCTCCTGGACAGTCCCCACTGAAGCTTTCTTT
>many|TRBD1|TRBJ2-3|TRBV7-9
CASSLRRATGVSTDTQYF
TGTGCCAGCAGCTTAAGGCGTGCGACAGGGGTGAGCACAGATACGCAGTATTTT
>-|TRBD2|TRBJ2-2|TRBV6-5
CASSYPPSGRNTGELFF
TGTGCCAGCAGTTACCCCCCTAGCGGGAGGAACACCGGGGAGCTGTTTTTT
>few|-|TRBJ1-2|TRBV4-1
CASSQGSAGRGYGYTF
TGCGCCAGCAGCCAAGGATCGGCAGGGCGCGGCTATGGCTACACCTTC
>once|TRBD2|TRBJ2-1|TRBV6-6
CVSSLSGGNNEQFF
TGTGTCAGCAGCCTTAGCGGGGGAAACAATGAGCAGTTCTTC
>-|TRBD1|TRBJ1-2|TRBV28
CASRPTGEYGYTF
TGTGCCAGCAGGCCTACAGGGGAGTATGGCTACACCTTC
>-|-|TRBJ1-2|TRBV6-1
CASSEGPQQSYGYTF
TGTGCCAGCAGTGAAGGCCCGCAACAATCCTATGGCTACACCTTC
>-|-|TRBJ1-2|TRBV29-1
CSVLQGEYGYTF
TGCAGCGTCCTCCAGGGAGAGTATGGCTACACCTTC
>-|-|TRBJ1-6|TRBV4-2
CASSQDYARGQNSPLHF
TGTGCCAGCAGCCAAGATTATGCTCGGGGCCAAAATTCACCCCTCCACTTT
>few|-|TRBJ1-1|TRBV6-6
CASSYNGQNTEAFF
TGTGCCAGCAGTTATAACGGACAGAACACTGAAGCTTTCTTT
>many|-|TRBJ2-2|TRBV7-8
CASSGHRDTSGVTGELFF
TGTGCCAGCAGCGGACACAGGGATACATCGGGGGTCACCGGGGAGCTGTTTTTT
>-|TRBD1|TRBJ1-1|TRBV6-5
CASSGQRNTEAFF
TGTGCCAGCTCGGGACAGCGGAACACTGAAGCTTTCTTT
>-|-|TRBJ2-2|TRBV6-2/TRBV6-3
CASSYAELGPTGELFF
TGTGCCAGCAGTTACGCTGAGTTGGGACCCACCGGGGAGCTGTTTTTT
>few|-|TRBJ2-1|TRBV27
CASGTARSYNEQFF
TGTGCCAGCGGCACAGCTCGCTCCTACAATGAGCAGTTCTTC
>few|-|TRBJ2-1|TRBV27
CASSLGGAQQFF
TGTGCCAGCAGTTTAGGGGGGGCTCAGCAGTTCTTC
>-|-|TRBJ2-2|TRBV6-1
CASSAGVGTGELFF
TGTGCCAGCAGTGCGGGGGTTGGCACCGGGGAGCTGTTTTTT
>many|-|TRBJ2-4|TRBV7-8
CASSTLAGTLNIQYF
TGTGCCAGCAGCACTTTAGCTGGGACATTAAACATTCAGTACTTC
>-|-|TRBJ1-1|TRBV27
CASRIPGRSGEAFF
TGTGCCAGCAGAATACCCGGGCGGTCCGGGGAAGCTTTCTTT
>-|TRBD1|TRBJ1-5|TRBV29-1
CSVITRDRGLRDNQPQHF
TGCAGCGTTATTACCCGGGACAGGGGGCTCCGGGACAATCAGCCCCAGCATTTT
>-|-|TRBJ2-2|TRBV9
CASSVEGSSGTGELFF
TGTGCCAGCAGCGTAGAAGGGAGTAGCGGCACCGGGGAGCTGTTTTTT
>few|-|TRBJ2-5|TRBV7-9
CASSGRDFPPETQYF
TGTGCCAGCAGCGGCCGGGACTTTCCCCCGGAGACCCAGTACTTC
>-|TRBD1|TRBJ2-1|TRBV10-3
CATEGTGRNEQFF
TGTGCCACCGAGGGGACAGGGAGGAATGAGCAGTTCTTC
>-|-|TRBJ1-1|TRBV25-1
CASSETAWALNTEAFF
TGTGCCAGCAGTGAAACAGCTTGGGCATTGAACACTGAAGCTTTCTTT
>many|-|TRBJ2-1|TRBV7-2
CASSFGTSYNEQFF
TGTGCCAGCAGCTTCGGGACATCTTACAATGAGCAGTTCTTC
>-|-|TRBJ2-3|TRBV2
CASDRRGGGTDTQYF
TGTGCCAGTGATAGGAGGGGGGGCGGCACAGATACGCAGTATTTT
>-|TRBD1|TRBJ1-2|TRBV27
CASSPPGQGSYGYTF
TGTGCCAGCAGTCCACCGGGACAGGGGTCCTATGGCTACACCTTC
>-|-|TRBJ2-5|TRBV25-1
CASSGSGTLVETQYF
TGTGCCAGCAGTGGATCCGGGACATTAGTGGAGACCCAGTACTTC
>few|TRBD1|TRBJ1-1|TRBV13
CASSYRTGITEAFF
TGTGCCAGCAGCTATCGGACAGGGATCACTGAAGCTTTCTTT
>many|TRBD2|TRBJ2-3|TRBV7-9
CASSSGTSGSRYTDTQYF
TGTGCCAGCAGCAGCGGGACTAGCGGGAGTCGGTACACAGATACGCAGTATTTT
>once|TRBD1|TRBJ1-1|TRBV2
CASPADRGRNTEAFF
TGTGCCAGTCCAGCGGACAGGGGGCGGAACACTGAAGCTTTCTTT
>-|TRBD1|TRBJ2-1|TRBV6-6
CASTDRGSGNEQFF
TGTGCCAGCACCGACAGGGGGTCCGGCAATGAGCAGTTCTTC
>-|TRBD1|TRBJ2-7|TRBV6-6
CANREPGQGWYEQYF
TGTGCCAACAGAGAACCGGGACAGGGGTGGTACGAGCAGTACTTC
>-|-|TRBJ2-7|TRBV2
CATKGGMGSYEQYF
TGTGCTACTAAAGGGGGAATGGGGTCCTACGAGCAGTACTTC
>few|-|TRBJ2-4|TRBV7-9
CATEDVEGRAKNIQYF
TGTGCCACCGAAGACGTGGAGGGTAGAGCCAAAAACATTCAGTACTTC
>few|TRBD1|TRBJ1-6|TRBV12-3/TRBV12-4
CASSPTGTSGGLHF
TGTGCCAGCAGTCCGACAGGGACCTCCGGGGGCCTCCACTTT
>many|-|TRBJ2-3|TRBV2
CASLEGASTDTQYF
TGTGCCAGCCTCGAGGGAGCTAGCACAGATACGCAGTATTTT
>-|-|TRBJ2-3|TRBV10-3
CAITQVPCTDTQYF
TGTGCCATCACTCAGGTACCATGCACAGATACGCAGTATTTT
>-|-|TRBJ1-1|TRBV13
CASSSPIEGEAFF
TGTGCCAGCAGCTCGCCCATTGAGGGTGAAGCTTTCTTT
>-|-|TRBJ2-1|TRBV19
CASNWGDGSYNEQFF
TGTGCCAGTAATTGGGGGGACGGATCCTACAATGAGCAGTTCTTC
>-|-|TRBJ2-5|TRBV29-1
CSVVADRSETQYF
TGCAGCGTTGTCGCAGACCGAAGCGAGACCCAGTACTTC
>-|-|TRBJ2-5|TRBV15
CATSRAEVQETQYF
TGTGCCACCAGCAGAGCGGAGGTGCAAGAGACCCAGTACTTC
>-|TRBD1|TRBJ2-7|TRBV9
CASSDGPDRADYYEQYF
TGTGCCAGCAGCGATGGTCCGGACAGGGCGGACTACTACGAGCAGTACTTC
>few|-|TRBJ2-1|TRBV7-6
CASSLGHAGNSYNEQFF
TGTGCCAGCAGCTTAGGTCACGCAGGCAACTCCTACAATGAGCAGTTCTTC